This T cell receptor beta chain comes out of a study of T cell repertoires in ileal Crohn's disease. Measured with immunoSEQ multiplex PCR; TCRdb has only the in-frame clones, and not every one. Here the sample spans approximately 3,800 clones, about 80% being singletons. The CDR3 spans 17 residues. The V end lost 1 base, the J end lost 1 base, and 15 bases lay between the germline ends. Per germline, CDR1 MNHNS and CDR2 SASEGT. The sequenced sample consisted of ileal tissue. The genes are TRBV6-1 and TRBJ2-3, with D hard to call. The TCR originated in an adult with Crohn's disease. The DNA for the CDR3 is TGTGCCAGCAGTGAAGTGCCCACAGCTGGTGGCACAGATACGCAGTATTTT. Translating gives CASSEVPTAGGTDTQYF.